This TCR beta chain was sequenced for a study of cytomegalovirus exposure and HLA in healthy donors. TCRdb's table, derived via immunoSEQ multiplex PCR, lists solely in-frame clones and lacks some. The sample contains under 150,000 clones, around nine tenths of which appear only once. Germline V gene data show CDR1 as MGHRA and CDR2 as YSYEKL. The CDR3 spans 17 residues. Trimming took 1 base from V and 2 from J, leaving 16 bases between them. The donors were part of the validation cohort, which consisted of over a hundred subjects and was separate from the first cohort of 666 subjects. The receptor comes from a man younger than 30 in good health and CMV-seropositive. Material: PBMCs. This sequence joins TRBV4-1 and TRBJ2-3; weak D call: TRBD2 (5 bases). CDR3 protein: CASSQVPSGLNTDTQYF. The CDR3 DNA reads TGCGCCAGCAGCCAAGTTCCCTCCGGACTCAACACAGATACGCAGTATTTT.